This entry lists 9 T cell receptor beta chains sequenced from one sample in a study of cytomegalovirus exposure and HLA in healthy donors. A multiplex PCR was run with 60 Vbeta primers and 13 Jbeta primers. Repertoires were generated with immunoSEQ multiplex PCR, while TCRdb's copy carries only in-frame clones and drops some. Here the sample spans 90,000 to 100,000 clones, over 60% being singletons. Sequencing was done on a sample of PBMCs. These receptors were collected from a man younger than 40 in good health and CMV-seronegative.

This clone was seen a few times. The chain is built from TRBV7-9 and TRBJ2-7; 11 nucleotides match TRBD2. Germline loops: CDR1 SEHNR, CDR2 FQNEAQ (reference sequence). J was trimmed by 3 bases and V by 1 base; bases with no gene match: 2. CDR3 length: 15 amino acids. DNA of the CDR3: TGTGCCAGCAGCTTAGGGGGACTAGCGGTCTACGAGCAGTACTTC. Translating gives CASSLGGLAVYEQYF. The variable domain in full, completed from reference TRBV7-9 and TRBJ2-7, reads DTGVSQNPRHKITKRGQNVTFRCDPISEHNRLYWYRQTLGQGPEFLTYFQNEAQLEKSRLLSDRFSAERPKGSFSTLEIQRTEQGDSAMYLCASSLGGLAVYEQYFGPGTRLTVT.

CDR3 DNA sequence: TGTGCCATCAGTGAGTCGGACAGGGGGCACACTAATGAAAAACTGTTTTTT. Protein: CAISESDRGHTNEKLFF. The rearrangement links TRBV10-3 to TRBJ1-4, with TRBD1 identical over 11 bases. The junction had 2 bases not matched to a gene; V was cut back by 0 bases and J by 2 bases. The CDR3 spans 17 residues. Germline lookup yields CDR1 ENHRY and CDR2 SYGVKD.

The rearrangement uses TRBV7-9 and TRBJ2-1, with D possibly matching TRBD1 (6 bases). Germline V CDR1 and CDR2: SEHNR, FQNEAQ (reference sequence). Trimming took 4 bases from V and 7 from J, leaving 17 bases between them. This CDR3 contains 15 residues. CDR3 region: CASSSGTRARNEQFF. CDR3 nucleotide sequence: TGTGCCAGCAGCTCCGGGACAAGGGCACGGAATGAGCAGTTCTTC. The entire variable domain, with the rest obtained from reference TRBV7-9 and TRBJ2-1, is as follows: DTGVSQNPRHKITKRGQNVTFRCDPISEHNRLYWYRQTLGQGPEFLTYFQNEAQLEKSRLLSDRFSAERPKGSFSTLEIQRTEQGDSAMYLCASSSGTRARNEQFFGPGTRLTVL.

This chain links TRBV9 with TRBJ1-3, with D possibly matching TRBD1 (5 bases). From germline, CDR1 is SGDLS and CDR2 YYNGEE. The CDR3 has 16 residues. The V end was cut by 0 bases, the J end by 2 bases, with 12 bases between. The CDR3 DNA sequence: TGTGCCAGCAGCGTAGGGGGCAGAAACCCTGGAAACACCATATATTTT. Translation: CASSVGGRNPGNTIYF.

CDR3 DNA sequence: TGTGCCAGCACGAGGGGCAATCAGCCCCAGCATTTT. This codes for CASTRGNQPQHF. This chain joins TRBV6-9 and TRBJ1-5; D gene uncertain. Germline CDR1 reads MNHGY; CDR2 reads SVAAGI. The CDR3 spans 12 residues. Trimming shortened V by 7 bases and J by 2 bases, and 6 bases separated the two germline ends.

This clone was picked up a small number of times. The CDR3 DNA follows: TGTGCCAGCAGCGGGGGCAGCTATGGCTACACCTTC. This gives the protein CASSGGSYGYTF. The rearrangement links TRBV4-2 to TRBJ1-2, with a tentative D call TRBD1 (6 bases). Trimming pared 5 bases from V and 4 bases from J, leaving 8 bases between. The CDR3 has 12 residues. Germline V CDR1 and CDR2: LGHNA, YNFKEQ.

The J gene is TRBJ1-1, the V gene TRBV11-3; tentatively, D is TRBD1 (5 bases). Germline CDR1 SGHNT, CDR2 YENEEA. The germline V and J ends were trimmed by 1 base and 4 bases, with 10 bases remaining between them. There are 14 residues in the CDR3. The CDR3 bases are TGTGCCAGCAGCTTAGGCTCGGGGGTCACTGAAGCTTTCTTT. Amino acid sequence: CASSLGSGVTEAFF.

This chain joins TRBV27 and TRBJ2-1; the D gene is possibly TRBD2 (6 bases). The CDR3 is 15 residues long. V lost 5 bases and J lost 0, with 11 bases in between. Per germline, CDR1 MNHEY and CDR2 SMNVEV (reference sequence). The CDR3 here is CASSRRRDSYNEQFF. CDR3 DNA: TGTGCCAGCAGTCGCCGGCGGGACTCCTACAATGAGCAGTTCTTC.

This chain uses TRBV28 with TRBJ2-5; 8 positions agree with TRBD1. The germline gives CDR1 MDHEN, CDR2 SYDVKM. This CDR3 is built from 13 residues. V gave up 7 bases and J gave up 7 bases; unmatched junction bases: 8. CDR3 sequence: CASTLDRVGTQYF. CDR3 coding DNA: TGTGCCAGCACCTTGGACAGGGTCGGGACCCAGTACTTC.